The 26 T cell receptor beta chains reported below all come from one sample, sequenced in a study of metastatic and nonmetastatic thyroid tumors. Using MiXCR, TCRdb reanalyzed the PCR reads. The profile shows around 30,000 clones, about 4% of them singletons. Prior to thyroid surgery, none of the patients had received any treatment. Sequenced sample: blood. The receptors were gathered from a female donor with papillary thyroid cancer or a benign thyroid nodule (not recorded which). Some clones in this sample may be carry-over from other donors' samples.

As to this clone: A single base separates this from a much larger clone, so it may be a read error. This chain links TRBV9 with TRBJ2-3, with D hard to call. This CDR3 comprises 12 residues. Germline-derived CDR1 and CDR2 are SGDLS and YYNGEE. Here the CDR3 DNA reads TGTGCCAGAAGCGTAGTCGGAGATACGCAGTATTTT. Its protein is CARSVVGDTQYF.

The chain links TRBV11-3 to TRBJ2-1, with a tentative D call TRBD2 (6 bases). Germline CDR1 is SGHNT and CDR2 is YENEEA. CDR3 length: 15 amino acids. V dropped 4 bases and J dropped 6 bases, with 16 bases sitting between them. CDR3: CASSSSPGVSNEQFF. In DNA, the CDR3 is TGTGCCAGCAGCTCTAGCCCGGGGGTCTCCAATGAGCAGTTCTTC.

This chain joins TRBV28 and TRBJ2-7; 7 positions agree with TRBD1. The CDR3 length is 16 residues. With V trimmed by 6 bases and J by 5 bases, 16 bases remained unmatched. Germline assignment: CDR1 MDHEN and CDR2 SYDVKM. The CDR3 sequence is CASRSPGQMRSDEQYF. As DNA, the CDR3 is TGTGCCAGCAGATCACCGGGACAGATGAGATCCGACGAGCAGTACTTC.

This clone has a count of ten or more. The chain employs TRBV10-1 and TRBJ1-2, with 8 bases lining up with TRBD1. The V and J ends lost 5 bases and 7 bases, in that order; junction bases with no gene match: 6. The CDR3 loop spans 13 amino acids. Germline CDR1 reads WNHNN; CDR2 reads SYGVQD (reference sequence). DNA of the CDR3: TGCGCCAGCAGTCCGGACAGGGTCGGTGGCTACACCTTC. Amino acid sequence: CASSPDRVGGYTF.

This clone was seen ten or more times. It may be a read error: a sequence one base away is much more abundant. The sample contains more than one DNA sequence encoding this CDR3. The rearrangement uses TRBV5-1 and TRBJ2-5; TRBD1 might be the D (6 bases). Germline V gene lookup returns CDR1 SGHRS and CDR2 YFSETQ. The CDR3 is made up of 15 amino acids. The CDR3 here is CASSYYGQREETQYF. The CDR3 DNA reads as TGCGCCAGCAGCTACTACGGACAGAGAGAGGAGACCCAATACTTC.

This clone turned up a few times. The junction departs from the called germline gene at one end, perhaps through a read error. The chain uses TRBV7-7 and TRBJ2-2; no firm D call. This CDR3 is built from 14 residues. Per germline, CDR1 SSHAT and CDR2 FNYEAQ (reference sequence). The CDR3 DNA reads TGTGCTAGCAGCTTAGGTCCGGACACCGGGGAGCTGTTTTTT. This gives the protein CASSLGPDTGELFF.

This clone showed up many times. The chain carries TRBV7-9 and TRBJ1-1, with D unclear. The CDR3 is 13 amino acids. V was clipped by 1 base and J by 4 bases, with 7 bases between them. Per the germline V gene, CDR1 is SEHNR and CDR2 is FQNEAQ (reference sequence). This CDR3 reads CASSLGVTTEAFF. CDR3 nucleotide sequence: TGTGCCAGCAGCTTAGGGGTAACCACTGAAGCTTTCTTT.

The chain is built from TRBV6-9 and TRBJ2-7, with 9 nucleotides matching TRBD1. Unmatched junction bases numbered 10, after V lost 3 bases and J lost 4 bases. Germline V CDR1 and CDR2: MNHGY, SVAAGI. This CDR3 spans 16 amino acids. DNA for the CDR3: TGTGCCAGCAGTTACCTTAGACAGGGGGTTAAGTACGAGCAGTACTTC. Translating gives CASSYLRQGVKYEQYF.

By share of the sample, this clone is medium-sized. This rearrangement joins TRBV27 to TRBJ2-7, with TRBD2 as a possible D gene (6 bases). V dropped 6 bases and J dropped 1 base, with 10 bases sitting between them. Per germline, CDR1 MNHEY and CDR2 SMNVEV (reference sequence). This CDR3 is 13 amino acids long. Here the CDR3 DNA reads TGTGCCAGCAGGGGGGGACTGTCCTACGAGCAGTACTTC. The encoded protein is CASRGGLSYEQYF.

This clone was seen repeatedly, ten times or more. The chain employs TRBV5-6 and TRBJ1-2; D is unresolved. Germline loops: CDR1 SGHDT, CDR2 YYEEEE. CDR3 length equals 14 residues. Trimming removed 3 bases at V and 4 bases at J, with 13 bases between. The DNA of the CDR3 is TGTGCCAGCAGCTGGAGTGAGCGGTCCTATGGCTACACCTTC. Its translation: CASSWSERSYGYTF.

Concerning this clone itself: Being one base from a much bigger clone, this may be a read error. V and J are TRBV5-1 and TRBJ1-5, with D tentatively TRBD1 (6 bases). CDR3 length: 14 residues. Looked up from germline, CDR1 is SGHRS and CDR2 is YFSETQ. The CDR3 region has the DNA TGCGCCAGCAGCCCTGTAGGGGGTGATCAGCCCCAGCACTTT. This encodes CASSPVGGDQPQHF.

This clone was found many times. CDR3 sequence reads: CATSSAPVGQGRPDTQYF. The CDR3 DNA reads as TGTGCCACCAGCAGCGCTCCTGTGGGACAGGGGCGTCCAGATACGCAGTATTTT. V usage is TRBV15 and J usage is TRBJ2-3; TRBD1 aligns across 10 bases. V gave up 3 bases and J gave up 4 bases; unmatched junction bases: 13. This CDR3 has 18 amino acids. CDR1 and CDR2 (germline): LNHNV, YYDKDF (reference sequence).

This clone is judged medium-sized. The chain uses TRBV27 and TRBJ2-1, with D tentatively TRBD2 (6 bases). The germline V gene encodes CDR1 MNHEY and CDR2 SMNVEV (reference sequence). This CDR3 has 13 amino acids. Trimming left V 1 base short and J 15 bases short, with 16 bases between. For the CDR3, the DNA is TGTGCCAGCAGTTTATTCTCTGGCGCGGGGTGGTTCTTC. The encoded protein is CASSLFSGAGWFF.

This clone has a handful of counts. This sequence joins TRBV5-1 and TRBJ2-2; D is perhaps TRBD1 (5 bases). CDR1 and CDR2 from the germline V gene are SGHRS and YFSETQ. CDR3 length: 15 residues. Deletions cut 4 bases from V and 5 bases from J, with 15 bases between. The CDR3 DNA sequence: TGCGCCAGCAGCCAGAGGACACTGGGTACCGGGGAGCTGTTTTTT. It encodes CASSQRTLGTGELFF.

Comments on this clone: A read error may be the cause here, since a much bigger clone is one base away. The rearrangement uses TRBV6-2 or TRBV6-3 and TRBJ1-3, with D hard to call. Looked up from germline, CDR1 is MNHEY and CDR2 is SVGEGT. Trimming cost V 7 bases and J 0 bases, with 7 bases left between them. CDR3 length: 13 residues. This CDR3 reads CASILASGNTIYF. The CDR3 bases are TGTGCCAGCATCCTCGCCTCTGGAAACACCATATATTTT.

This clone showed up just a few times. This chain uses TRBV19 with TRBJ1-6; a weak D match, TRBD1 (5 bases). Germline assignment: CDR1 LNHDA and CDR2 SQIVND (reference sequence). The CDR3 has 15 residues. Trimming stripped 1 base from V and 7 bases from J, with 11 bases between. The CDR3 nucleotides are TGTGCCAGTAGTATAGGGAGGGACGGCAATTCACCCCTCCACTTT. This sequence encodes CASSIGRDGNSPLHF.

The sample holds many counts of this clone. The genes are TRBV19 and TRBJ2-1; 7 bases are shared with TRBD2. With V trimmed by 2 bases and J by 3 bases, 4 bases remained unmatched. Germline assignment: CDR1 LNHDA and CDR2 SQIVND (reference sequence). The CDR3 is 15 residues long. The CDR3 reads CASSIMASGYNEQFF. In nucleotides, the CDR3 is TGTGCCAGTAGTATAATGGCTAGCGGCTACAATGAGCAGTTCTTC.

The chain carries TRBV6-5 and TRBJ2-7, with 9 bases identical to TRBD2. The V and J ends lost 2 bases and 2 bases, in that order; junction bases with no gene match: 7. Per germline, CDR1 MNHEY and CDR2 SVGAGI. CDR3 size: 16 residues. This CDR3 reads CASSYDAAGGPYEQYF. The CDR3, as DNA: TGTGCCAGCAGTTACGACGCAGCGGGAGGACCCTACGAGCAGTACTTC.

This clone turned up a few times. This rearrangement joins TRBV12-3 or TRBV12-4 to TRBJ2-3, with D maybe TRBD2 (5 bases). The ends were cut back, 3 bases at V and 4 bases at J, with 17 bases in the middle. The CDR3 consists of 16 residues. The CDR3 spells CASSLVGAPSADTQYF. The CDR3 DNA follows: TGTGCCAGCAGTTTGGTGGGAGCGCCTTCCGCAGATACGCAGTATTTT.

The V and J genes are TRBV18 and TRBJ2-7; tentative D call: TRBD2 (6 bases). The CDR3 runs to 15 residues. V lost 6 bases and J lost 0, with 15 bases in between. CDR1 KGHSH and CDR2 LQKENI come from the germline V gene. The CDR3 DNA reads TGTGCCAGCTCCGGTATCGGGGGAAGCTCCTACGAGCAGTACTTC. Translated: CASSGIGGSSYEQYF.

This clone was picked up a small number of times. The chain recombines TRBV6-1 with TRBJ2-1; 11 bases are a match to TRBD2. The germline V gene encodes CDR1 MNHNS and CDR2 SASEGT. The CDR3 runs to 15 residues. V lost 1 base and J lost 4; bases outside the gene matches: 0. The CDR3 loop reads CASSEVAGGYNEQFF. The CDR3 DNA follows: TGTGCCAGCAGTGAAGTAGCGGGGGGGTACAATGAGCAGTTCTTC.

This clone was recorded at least ten times. This chain uses TRBV20-1 with TRBJ2-1, with 14 bases matching TRBD2. The CDR3 runs 18 residues. The germline V gene has CDR1 DFQATT and CDR2 SNEGSKA (reference sequence). The junction had 15 bases not matched to a gene; V was cut back by 2 bases and J by 9 bases. CDR3 in DNA: TGCAGTGCTAGACCAGGGACTAGCGGGAGTGAAGTAAGGGGTGAGCAGTTCTTC. Its protein product is CSARPGTSGSEVRGEQFF.

This clone was detected many times. This chain uses TRBV6-1 with TRBJ1-4; perhaps TRBD1 as D (6 bases). Germline V gene sequence: CDR1 MNHNS, CDR2 SASEGT. The V end lost 5 bases, the J end lost 2 bases, and 12 bases lay between the germline ends. The CDR3 is 15 residues long. CDR3: CASSYQGQTNEKLFF. The CDR3 DNA sequence: TGTGCCAGCAGTTACCAGGGGCAGACTAATGAAAAACTGTTTTTT.

This clone was counted many times. V usage is TRBV2 and J usage is TRBJ2-5; D may match TRBD1 or TRBD2 (5 bases each). CDR3 length: 14 residues. Germline V lookup: CDR1 SNHLY, CDR2 FYNNEI. With 6 bases removed from V and 5 bases from J, the gap between germline ends came to 16 bases. The CDR3 spells CASRRDPSGETQYF. The CDR3 DNA reads as TGTGCCAGCAGGAGGGACCCCTCGGGGGAGACCCAGTACTTC.

In this sample, this clone turned up many times. This chain uses TRBV7-8 with TRBJ2-3; tentative D call: TRBD2 (6 bases). The CDR3 contains 17 residues. Trimming took off 5 bases at V and 0 bases at J, with 18 bases between the two ends. Germline loops: CDR1 SGHVS, CDR2 FQNEAQ. The CDR3 bases are TGTGCCAGCAGCCCCCTGGTTGGAGGGCTAAGCACAGATACGCAGTATTTT. Protein product: CASSPLVGGLSTDTQYF.

This clone was counted between two and nine times. The rearrangement uses TRBV20-1 and TRBJ2-1; 11 bases match TRBD2. Germline loops: CDR1 DFQATT, CDR2 SNEGSKA (reference sequence). Germline trimming cut 5 bases from V and 12 bases from J; bases unmatched to any gene: 15. CDR3 length: 15 amino acids. The CDR3 protein is CSAVPWLAGGGGQFF. The CDR3 DNA sequence: TGCAGTGCTGTGCCTTGGCTAGCGGGGGGTGGGGGGCAGTTCTTC.